These T cell receptor beta chains were read from a single sample in a study of cytomegalovirus exposure and HLA in healthy donors. Assay used: immunoSEQ multiplex PCR; TCRdb lists only in-frame clones, some missing. The sample has roughly 110,000 clones, 71% seen once; the top ten hold roughly 2.8%. The specimen sequenced was PBMCs. The receptors were gathered from a female donor in good health and CMV-seronegative. CDR3s include the opening cysteine and the closing phenylalanine or tryptophan. Each record gives: D gene, clone size, V gene, CDR3 length, J gene, CDR3 protein, CDR3 DNA. The D gene is left open where the match is weak. Some rows mark clone size as missing; the rest say once, few, many or name a class of expanded clone.

d_gene: TRBD2; abundance: .; v_gene: TRBV6-1; len: 19; j_gene: TRBJ2-3; CDR3aa: CASSEVFSGRGTSTDTQYF; CDR3nt: TGTGCCAGCAGTGAAGTTTTTAGCGGGAGGGGTACTAGCACAGATACGCAGTATTTT
d_gene: .; abundance: .; v_gene: TRBV7-2; len: 12; j_gene: TRBJ2-1; CDR3aa: CASSLELNEQFF; CDR3nt: TGTGCCAGCAGCTTAGAACTCAATGAGCAGTTCTTC
d_gene: .; abundance: .; v_gene: TRBV5-1; len: 16; j_gene: TRBJ2-2; CDR3aa: CASSLDPGRSLGELFF; CDR3nt: TGCGCCAGCAGCTTGGACCCAGGAAGAAGCCTCGGGGAGCTGTTTTTT
d_gene: .; abundance: .; v_gene: TRBV25-1; len: 17; j_gene: TRBJ2-3; CDR3aa: CASRGSEWSWGTDTQYF; CDR3nt: TGTGCCAGCAGAGGCTCGGAGTGGTCCTGGGGCACAGATACGCAGTATTTT
d_gene: TRBD1; abundance: once; v_gene: TRBV27; len: 14; j_gene: TRBJ1-2; CDR3aa: CASSPQGANYGYTF; CDR3nt: TGTGCCAGCAGTCCCCAGGGGGCGAACTATGGCTACACCTTC
d_gene: .; abundance: .; v_gene: TRBV6-5; len: 16; j_gene: TRBJ2-4; CDR3aa: CASSYLRTAGKNIQYF; CDR3nt: TGTGCCAGCAGTTATCTCAGGACAGCCGGCAAAAACATTCAGTACTTC
d_gene: TRBD1; abundance: .; v_gene: TRBV25-1; len: 13; j_gene: TRBJ1-1; CDR3aa: CASSEAAGGEAFF; CDR3nt: TGTGCCAGCAGTGAAGCTGCAGGGGGCGAAGCTTTCTTT
d_gene: TRBD1; abundance: .; v_gene: TRBV10-3; len: 15; j_gene: TRBJ2-7; CDR3aa: CAIKRTGTGDEEQYF; CDR3nt: TGTGCCATCAAACGGACCGGGACAGGGGATGAGGAGCAGTACTTC
d_gene: .; abundance: .; v_gene: TRBV25-1; len: 14; j_gene: TRBJ2-7; CDR3aa: CASSELGARYEQYF; CDR3nt: TGTGCCAGCAGTGAACTGGGGGCTCGATACGAGCAGTACTTC
d_gene: .; abundance: .; v_gene: TRBV6-1; len: 14; j_gene: TRBJ2-2; CDR3aa: CASSEESAGGELFF; CDR3nt: TGTGCCAGCAGTGAAGAGAGCGCCGGCGGGGAGCTGTTTTTT
d_gene: TRBD1; abundance: few; v_gene: TRBV2; len: 11; j_gene: TRBJ1-2; CDR3aa: CATDRGHGYTF; CDR3nt: TGTGCCACCGACAGGGGGCATGGCTACACCTTC
d_gene: .; abundance: .; v_gene: TRBV30; len: 14; j_gene: TRBJ1-4; CDR3aa: CAWSQDNRNEKLFF; CDR3nt: TGTGCCTGGAGTCAGGACAACCGGAATGAAAAACTGTTTTTT
d_gene: .; abundance: .; v_gene: TRBV19; len: 14; j_gene: TRBJ1-5; CDR3aa: CASSMEGGNQPQHF; CDR3nt: TGTGCCAGTAGTATGGAGGGTGGCAATCAGCCCCAGCATTTT
d_gene: TRBD1; abundance: few; v_gene: TRBV28; len: 16; j_gene: TRBJ2-7; CDR3aa: CASSWPRGQGTYEQYF; CDR3nt: TGTGCCAGCAGTTGGCCGAGGGGACAGGGAACGTACGAGCAGTACTTC
d_gene: .; abundance: few; v_gene: TRBV4-1; len: 14; j_gene: TRBJ1-1; CDR3aa: CASSQEGGTTEAFF; CDR3nt: TGCGCCAGCAGCCAAGAGGGGGGAACCACTGAAGCTTTCTTT
d_gene: TRBD2; abundance: once; v_gene: TRBV11-2; len: 14; j_gene: TRBJ2-1; CDR3aa: CASSLLAGGNEQFF; CDR3nt: TGTGCCAGCAGCTTATTAGCGGGAGGGAATGAGCAGTTCTTC
d_gene: .; abundance: large; v_gene: TRBV11-2; len: 16; j_gene: TRBJ2-5; CDR3aa: CASSLNFMAGQETQYF; CDR3nt: TGTGCCAGCAGCTTAAACTTTATGGCAGGGCAAGAGACCCAGTACTTC
d_gene: .; abundance: .; v_gene: TRBV21-1; len: 16; j_gene: TRBJ2-7; CDR3aa: CASSKGRLAGTHEQYF; CDR3nt: TGTGCCAGCAGCAAAGGTAGACTAGCGGGAACCCACGAGCAGTACTTC
d_gene: TRBD1; abundance: .; v_gene: TRBV7-2; len: 13; j_gene: TRBJ1-2; CDR3aa: CASSRDRNYGYTF; CDR3nt: TGTGCCAGCAGCCGGGACAGAAACTATGGCTACACCTTC
d_gene: TRBD1; abundance: .; v_gene: TRBV28; len: 15; j_gene: TRBJ1-4; CDR3aa: CASSFDRGSPEKLFF; CDR3nt: TGTGCCAGCAGTTTTGACAGGGGTTCCCCCGAAAAACTGTTTTTT
d_gene: .; abundance: .; v_gene: TRBV7-2; len: 16; j_gene: TRBJ2-7; CDR3aa: CASSPEGAGISYEQYF; CDR3nt: TGTGCCAGCAGCCCGGAGGGGGCGGGGATTAGCTACGAGCAGTACTTC
d_gene: TRBD2; abundance: few; v_gene: TRBV5-1; len: 15; j_gene: TRBJ2-7; CDR3aa: CASSVASGRPYEQYF; CDR3nt: TGCGCCAGCAGCGTAGCTAGCGGGAGGCCCTACGAGCAGTACTTC
d_gene: TRBD1; abundance: .; v_gene: TRBV5-1; len: 16; j_gene: TRBJ2-5; CDR3aa: CASSWGYRGEKETQYF; CDR3nt: TGCGCCAGCAGCTGGGGCTACAGGGGCGAAAAAGAGACCCAGTACTTC
d_gene: TRBD1; abundance: .; v_gene: TRBV13; len: 16; j_gene: TRBJ2-7; CDR3aa: CASSLGTGSYSYEQYF; CDR3nt: TGTGCCAGCAGCTTAGGGACAGGGTCCTATTCCTACGAGCAGTACTTC
d_gene: TRBD1; abundance: .; v_gene: TRBV28; len: 17; j_gene: TRBJ2-3; CDR3aa: CASSQTLPWTGTDTQYF; CDR3nt: TGTGCCAGCAGTCAAACCCTACCATGGACAGGGACCGATACGCAGTATTTT
d_gene: .; abundance: once; v_gene: TRBV15; len: 12; j_gene: TRBJ1-2; CDR3aa: CATRGRGFGYTF; CDR3nt: TGTGCCACCAGGGGAAGGGGGTTTGGCTACACCTTC
d_gene: .; abundance: .; v_gene: TRBV27; len: 13; j_gene: TRBJ2-2; CDR3aa: CASSSGGTGELFF; CDR3nt: TGTGCCAGCAGTTCCGGTGGCACCGGGGAGCTGTTTTTT
d_gene: .; abundance: once; v_gene: TRBV19; len: 14; j_gene: TRBJ2-1; CDR3aa: CASTREFDYNEQFF; CDR3nt: TGTGCCAGTACTCGGGAATTTGACTACAATGAGCAGTTCTTC
d_gene: TRBD1; abundance: few; v_gene: TRBV30; len: 14; j_gene: TRBJ2-5; CDR3aa: CAWTLGDRRETQYF; CDR3nt: TGTGCCTGGACCCTCGGGGACAGACGAGAGACCCAGTACTTC
d_gene: .; abundance: few; v_gene: TRBV29-1; len: 14; j_gene: TRBJ1-1; CDR3aa: CSVADKPEQTEAFF; CDR3nt: TGCAGCGTGGCGGACAAGCCTGAACAGACTGAAGCTTTCTTT
d_gene: TRBD1; abundance: .; v_gene: TRBV29-1; len: 13; j_gene: TRBJ2-1; CDR3aa: CSVGTGGYNEQFF; CDR3nt: TGCAGCGTCGGGACAGGGGGCTACAATGAGCAGTTCTTC
d_gene: TRBD1; abundance: .; v_gene: TRBV5-1; len: 15; j_gene: TRBJ1-2; CDR3aa: CASSFGVGQGAGYTF; CDR3nt: TGCGCCAGCAGCTTTGGTGTGGGACAGGGTGCCGGCTACACCTTC
d_gene: .; abundance: .; v_gene: TRBV5-4; len: 15; j_gene: TRBJ2-5; CDR3aa: CASSLVRGVVETQYF; CDR3nt: TGTGCCAGCAGCTTGGTACGGGGAGTGGTCGAGACCCAGTACTTC
d_gene: .; abundance: .; v_gene: TRBV5-4; len: 13; j_gene: TRBJ2-3; CDR3aa: CASSLTAADTQYF; CDR3nt: TGTGCCAGCAGCTTGACGGCAGCGGATACGCAGTATTTT
d_gene: .; abundance: once; v_gene: TRBV10-3; len: 12; j_gene: TRBJ2-2; CDR3aa: CAISEAEGELFF; CDR3nt: TGTGCCATCAGTGAGGCAGAAGGGGAGCTGTTTTTT
d_gene: .; abundance: .; v_gene: TRBV9; len: 13; j_gene: TRBJ2-2; CDR3aa: CASSPPVSGELFF; CDR3nt: TGTGCCAGCAGCCCCCCGGTCTCCGGGGAGCTGTTTTTT
d_gene: .; abundance: .; v_gene: TRBV11-2; len: 15; j_gene: TRBJ2-5; CDR3aa: CASSFSTMGGQTQYF; CDR3nt: TGTGCCAGCAGCTTCTCTACGATGGGGGGGCAGACCCAGTACTTC
d_gene: .; abundance: .; v_gene: TRBV7-8; len: 15; j_gene: TRBJ2-7; CDR3aa: CASSLAPDGTYEQYF; CDR3nt: TGTGCCAGCAGCTTAGCGCCTGACGGGACTTACGAGCAGTACTTC
d_gene: .; abundance: .; v_gene: TRBV9; len: 14; j_gene: TRBJ2-1; CDR3aa: CASSPTTSYNEQFF; CDR3nt: TGTGCCAGCAGCCCGACGACTAGTTACAATGAGCAGTTCTTC
d_gene: .; abundance: few; v_gene: TRBV11-2; len: 15; j_gene: TRBJ1-1; CDR3aa: CASSFGGVGNTEAFF; CDR3nt: TGTGCCAGCAGCTTCGGGGGGGTCGGGAACACTGAAGCTTTCTTT
d_gene: .; abundance: .; v_gene: TRBV15; len: 13; j_gene: TRBJ1-1; CDR3aa: CATSRAGGTEAFF; CDR3nt: TGTGCCACCAGCAGGGCGGGGGGCACTGAAGCTTTCTTT
d_gene: TRBD2; abundance: .; v_gene: TRBV4-1; len: 17; j_gene: TRBJ2-1; CDR3aa: CASSQYPMREAYNEQFF; CDR3nt: TGCGCCAGCAGCCAATACCCCATGCGGGAGGCGTACAATGAGCAGTTCTTC
d_gene: .; abundance: few; v_gene: TRBV12-1; len: 14; j_gene: TRBJ1-2; CDR3aa: CASSFDGPEGGYTF; CDR3nt: TGTGCCAGCAGCTTTGACGGCCCTGAGGGTGGCTACACCTTC
d_gene: TRBD2; abundance: .; v_gene: TRBV7-8; len: 16; j_gene: TRBJ2-5; CDR3aa: CASSLGLAGGGETQYF; CDR3nt: TGTGCCAGCAGCTTAGGGCTAGCGGGAGGAGGGGAGACCCAGTACTTC
d_gene: .; abundance: .; v_gene: TRBV28; len: 15; j_gene: TRBJ2-3; CDR3aa: CASSLSSPSTDTQYF; CDR3nt: TGTGCCAGCAGTTTATCGTCTCCCAGCACAGATACGCAGTATTTT
d_gene: .; abundance: medium-sized; v_gene: TRBV4-2; len: 14; j_gene: TRBJ1-1; CDR3aa: CASSQAAGDTEAFF; CDR3nt: TGTGCCAGCAGCCAAGCGGCCGGGGACACTGAAGCTTTCTTT
d_gene: TRBD2; abundance: .; v_gene: TRBV29-1; len: 17; j_gene: TRBJ2-3; CDR3aa: CSVSKEWLAESTDTQYF; CDR3nt: TGCAGCGTTTCAAAGGAGTGGCTAGCGGAAAGCACAGATACGCAGTATTTT
d_gene: TRBD1; abundance: once; v_gene: TRBV29-1; len: 13; j_gene: TRBJ2-3; CDR3aa: CSVIGTGADTQYF; CDR3nt: TGCAGCGTTATCGGGACAGGAGCAGATACGCAGTATTTT
d_gene: .; abundance: .; v_gene: TRBV11-2; len: 16; j_gene: TRBJ2-3; CDR3aa: CASSAGANRGTDTQYF; CDR3nt: TGTGCCAGCAGCGCCGGAGCTAATCGGGGCACAGATACGCAGTATTTT
d_gene: TRBD1; abundance: once; v_gene: TRBV27; len: 15; j_gene: TRBJ2-5; CDR3aa: CASSAMTGGQETQYF; CDR3nt: TGTGCCAGCAGTGCTATGACAGGGGGCCAAGAGACCCAGTACTTC
d_gene: TRBD2; abundance: .; v_gene: TRBV5-4; len: 16; j_gene: TRBJ2-7; CDR3aa: CASSRGPSGITYEQYF; CDR3nt: TGTGCCAGCAGCCGGGGTCCTAGCGGGATTACCTACGAGCAGTACTTC
d_gene: TRBD2; abundance: .; v_gene: TRBV2; len: 16; j_gene: TRBJ2-3; CDR3aa: CASSRTSGVQGDTQYF; CDR3nt: TGTGCCAGCAGTAGGACTAGCGGGGTCCAGGGAGATACGCAGTATTTT